This entry describes one TCR delta chain. Its antigen remains unknown. The data stem from a study of Vδ1+ human thymocytes. Study-level results: In the thymus, TRG and TRD repertoires looked highly polyclonal with Gaussian CDR3 lengths. Despite high sort purity, approximately 21% of thymic T cell receptor delta sequences were Vdelta2. Bulk data may be misread because of unexpected Vdelta2 sequences.

Extracted RNA was reverse transcribed into cDNA. The CDR3 regions were amplified by multiplex PCR from V-gene primers to a constant-region primer. TCRdb re-processed the multiplex PCR reads via CATT. The table shows under 25,000 delta-chain clones, with about 8% occurring only once. CDR3 length: 18 amino acids. Trimming at V came to 5 bases and at J to 0 bases, leaving 13 bases not matched to a gene. Looked up from germline, CDR1 is TSWWSYY and CDR2 is QGS. The J gene is TRDJ1, the V gene TRDV1; TRDD3 agrees at 9 bases. The clonotype comes from a child less than two years old who had congenital heart surgery. Sequenced sample: Vdelta1+ gamma-delta thymocytes from the thymus. The subset: FACS-sorted CD3+ TCRalphabeta- TCRVdelta1+ TCRVdelta2- thymocytes. CDR3 sequence reads: CALGKQRGILPYTDKLIF. The CDR3 DNA sequence: TGTGCTCTTGGGAAACAACGGGGGATACTTCCATACACCGATAAACTCATCTTT.